These 9 T cell receptor beta chains came from one sample sequenced in a study of T-cell reconstitution after alpha-beta-depleted transplantation in children. TCRbeta library preparation incorporated unique molecular identifiers. TCRdb called the PCR reads again in MiXCR, with one record for every CDR3 protein. The profile shows fewer than 500,000 distinct CDR3 sequences, around two fifths of them singletons. The source material was PBMCs, sampled before TCRalphabeta/CD19-depleted stem cell transplant. These receptors were taken from a girl aged 2-9 years with aplastic anemia, due to receive a stem cell transplant.

The chain is built from TRBV15 and TRBJ1-5; no firm D call. The CDR3 spans 13 residues. Trimming stripped 4 bases from V and 4 bases from J, with 8 bases between. Germline V lookup: CDR1 LNHNV, CDR2 YYDKDF (reference sequence). The DNA for the CDR3 is TGTGCCACCAGCATCACAGATAATCAGCCCCAGCATTTT. Translating it yields CATSITDNQPQHF.

A few counts support this clonotype. This chain joins TRBV5-6 and TRBJ1-1, with a possible D match to TRBD1 (6 bases). The CDR3 is 13 residues long. V was shortened by 5 bases and J by 11 bases, with 19 bases between the two germline ends. CDR1 and CDR2 from the germline V gene are SGHDT and YYEEEE. The CDR3 DNA is TGTGCCAGCAGACGACCCGGGGGGGCCGGGGCTTTCTTT. Translating gives CASRRPGGAGAFF.

This clonotype was detected once. The CDR3: CASTRQGDRYRQETQYF. In DNA, the CDR3 is TGTGCCAGCACTAGACAGGGGGACCGCTACAGACAAGAGACCCAGTACTTC. This chain uses TRBV27 with TRBJ2-5; 9 positions match TRBD1. With 7 bases clipped from V and 2 bases from J, the junction kept 14 bases outside the gene matches. Germline CDR1 MNHEY, CDR2 SMNVEV (reference sequence). The CDR3 covers 17 residues.

V is TRBV20-1 and J is TRBJ2-1; TRBD2 matches 7 bases. Germline V gene data show CDR1 as DFQATT and CDR2 as SNEGSKA (reference sequence). The CDR3 length is 13 residues. The CDR3 reads CRCGGPSYNEQFF. The CDR3 DNA follows: TGCAGGTGCGGGGGACCCTCCTACAATGAGCAGTTCTTC.

The chain couples TRBV2 to TRBJ2-2; a weak D match, TRBD2 (5 bases). Per the germline V gene, CDR1 is SNHLY and CDR2 is FYNNEI. Trimming removed 7 bases at V and 1 base at J, with 10 bases between. The CDR3 covers 14 residues. CDR3 DNA: TGTGCCAGCACTAGCCGGATGAACACCGGGGAGCTGTTTTTT. Its protein product is CASTSRMNTGELFF.

At least ten counts were recorded for this clonotype. The chain has TRBV5-5 and TRBJ2-6; tentatively, D is TRBD1 or TRBD2 (6 bases each). The V gene's germline CDR1 is SGHKS and CDR2 YYEKEE (reference sequence). This CDR3 comprises 16 residues. V lost 3 bases, J lost 0 bases, and 10 bases lay in between. DNA of the CDR3: TGTGCCAGCAGCTGGAGGGGGGACTCTGGGGCCAACGTCCTGACTTTC. Protein product: CASSWRGDSGANVLTF.

The V call is TRBV5-1, the J call TRBJ1-3; D possibly corresponds to TRBD1 (5 bases). V was trimmed by 0 bases and J by 1 base, leaving 11 bases between them. This CDR3 comprises 16 residues. Germline CDR1 and CDR2: SGHRS and YFSETQ. The CDR3 loop is CASSLVGTSSGNTIYF. The DNA of the CDR3 is TGCGCCAGCAGCTTGGTCGGGACCTCTTCTGGAAACACCATATATTTT.

Many counts were recorded for this clonotype. The J gene is TRBJ2-3, the V gene TRBV20-1; D remains ambiguous. Germline V gives CDR1 DFQATT, CDR2 SNEGSKA (reference sequence). The CDR3 extends over 15 amino acids. Trimming removed 1 base at V and 2 bases at J, with 13 bases between. This CDR3 reads CSARGSFGPTDTQYF. The CDR3 nucleotides read TGCAGTGCTAGAGGAAGCTTCGGCCCCACAGATACGCAGTATTTT.

Details on this clonotype: One end of the junction is discordant with germline, which a read error may explain. The V gene is TRBV9, the J gene TRBJ2-7, with TRBD2 as a possible D gene (6 bases). CDR1 is SGDLS and CDR2 is YYNGEE in the germline V gene. The CDR3 covers 14 residues. The CDR3 DNA sequence: TGTGCCAGCAGCGTCCGCACTAGCTCCCACGAGCAGTACTTC. It encodes CASSVRTSSHEQYF.